This T cell receptor beta chain was captured in a study of blood T cell repertoires in COVID-19. Background on the study: COVID-19 samples from acute and convalescent phases originated in the United States, Italy and Spain. Sample material is recorded as cDNA or gDNA derived from T cells, B-cell-depleted T cells, or PBMCs.

Participants were placed into cohorts based on the clinical history they reported. Germline CDR1 SEHNR, CDR2 FQNEAQ (reference sequence). The V and J ends lost 5 bases and 2 bases, in that order; junction bases with no gene match: 6. The CDR3 is made up of 15 amino acids. Clones were read by immunoSEQ multiplex PCR, and TCRdb kept only the in-frame ones, dropping some. The sample lists roughly 180,000 clones, less than 85% occurring once. The chain carries TRBV7-9 and TRBJ2-1, with TRBD2 identical over 7 bases. Material for sequencing was PBMCs or T cells enriched from blood (not recorded which). The receptor's source is a woman aged 50 to 60 who had recovered from COVID-19. The CDR3 DNA reads as TGTGCCAGCAGCCCCCGAAGCGGGACCTACAATGAGCAGTTCTTC. Protein product: CASSPRSGTYNEQFF.